The entry below gives a single T cell receptor beta chain sequence along with its context. The antigen is undetermined. CD45RO/CCR7/CD25/CD127/CD95/CD27 separated CD4+ naive, central memory, regulatory and stem cell-like memory cells by sorting. The sample is drawn from a study of beta chain features in type 1 diabetes. At the level of the study: Sorted cells examined across all samples numbered more than 100 million. Overall study results and limits: Within the patient group, naive, central memory and Treg TCRB repertoires appeared more similar to each other than within healthy donors. Significant though moderate, a shortening of TCRB CDR3s appeared in all four CD4+ subsets of Type 1 diabetes patients. PCR might pick shorter templates more often, in the same way for patients and controls.

The CDR3 covers 15 residues. V was pared by 5 bases and J by 2 bases, with 16 bases between. The germline V gene encodes CDR1 SGDLS and CDR2 YYNGEE. Investigators reverse transcribed all isolated RNA, so they sequenced expressed TCRB transcripts. Assay used: immunoSEQ multiplex PCR; TCRdb lists only in-frame clones, some missing. The repertoire includes 640,000 or so clones, 11% to 15% of them detected once, and 0.035% to 0.04% sits in the top ten. The TCR was taken from a man younger than 30 with type 1 diabetes. The source material was naive CD4+ T cells from blood. This chain uses TRBV9 with TRBJ1-2; possibly TRBD1 for D (6 bases). CDR3: CASRGTGHTNYGYTF. The CDR3 DNA follows: TGTGCCAGCAGGGGGACGGGACACACAAACTATGGCTACACCTTC.